The table lists the clone carrying this T cell receptor beta chain with a count of one. The sample holds other DNA sequences that translate to the same CDR3. Measured with immunoSEQ multiplex PCR; TCRdb has only the in-frame clones, and not every one. Counted here are about 200,000 clones, about nine tenths occurring once; the ten biggest clones make up approximately 2.1%. The sample comes from a study of blood T cell repertoires in COVID-19. The V gene's germline CDR1 is SGDLS and CDR2 YYNGEE. V dropped 0 bases and J dropped 1 base, with 7 bases sitting between them. This CDR3 has 14 residues. The sequenced sample consisted of PBMCs or T cells enriched from blood (not recorded which). The chain uses TRBV9 and TRBJ1-1; D is perhaps TRBD1 (5 bases). This receptor was obtained from a woman in her 30s who had recovered from COVID-19. The CDR3 sequence is CASSVGQGNTEAFF. DNA of the CDR3: TGTGCCAGCAGCGTAGGCCAGGGGAACACTGAAGCTTTCTTT.